The entry below describes one T cell receptor (beta chain). In this sample, this clone turned up a few times. Its cognate antigen has yet to be identified. No base qualities exist here, and no much larger clone lies one base off it. The data stem from a study of blood T cell repertoires in COVID-19 (TCRdb year 2020). As for the study more broadly: Samples covering the acute and convalescent phases of COVID-19 were provided by collaborators in the United States, Italy and Spain. The repertoires were released in a freely available public database meant as a resource for research on the immune response to SARS-CoV-2. The samples were drawn from the first 160 participants of the ongoing ImmuneRACE study and from roughly 1,300 subjects provided by 6 global collaborators. Deeply sampled blood TCRbeta repertoires from subjects exposed to, actively infected with, or recovered from COVID-19 were included in the dataset. Nearly every sample came with metadata listing a de-identified subject ID, COVID-19 status, age in years and sex. The material from the prospective study consisted of cDNA or gDNA derived from T cells, B-cell-depleted T cells, or PBMCs. HLA class I and class II types, where available, came from metadata supplied by the sample provider rather than from assay-based typing.

V is pared back by 6 bases and J by 4 bases, with 10 bases lying between the germline termini. The CDR3 starts with the cysteine, ends with the phenylalanine, and has 13 residues. Solely the CDR3 DNA is kept, with 39 bases framed from the first base. CDR1 is given as MNHEY and CDR2 as SVGAGI, both from the germline V gene. Participants in the prospective study were enrolled through a virtual design, were aged about 18 to 100 years, and lived in roughly 25 United States geographic areas. In the prospective study, participants were assigned to cohorts based on the clinical history participants reported in a screening survey and a study questionnaire. For ImmuneRACE Cohort 3, a participant was defined as recovered based on two consecutive negative NP/OP PCR tests, clearance by a healthcare professional, or resolution of symptoms. Mobile phlebotomists in the prospective study collected whole blood, serum and a nasopharyngeal or oropharyngeal swab from every participant. Over an approximately 2-month period, participants in the prospective study had the option of providing additional blood draws and questionnaires. Prospective study blood samples were shipped either frozen or at room temperature before DNA extraction.

TCRbeta CDR3 regions were amplified from genomic DNA using the immunoSEQ Assay, a bias-controlled multiplex PCR. Turning to the authors' computational methods: The number of nucleated cells in each sample was estimated by amplification of reference gene primers within the assay. Sequence reads were collapsed and filtered to measure the absolute abundance of every unique TCRbeta CDR3 rearrangement. For each sample, productive Simpson clonality was calculated as the square root of Simpson's diversity index across productive rearrangements. In its TCRdb copy, this immuneACCESS table keeps in-frame sequences only and misses some clones. Where compared with another copy, unresolved V genes explain less than half of these, and the others have no known cause. V and J calls and clone size are copied from that table; D and trimming were computed from the DNA. The sample yields more than 300,000 clones; more than 85% were counted once. The top ten constitute approximately 17% of the sample.

The investigation overall reported the following: How much clinical and demographic metadata was included differed by source and by participant, and the metadata was provided uncurated.

The TCR originated in a woman younger than 45 who had recovered from COVID-19. The specimen was PBMCs or T cells enriched from blood (not recorded which). The V and J segments used are TRBV6-5 and TRBJ1-5, and perhaps TRBD1 as D gene, on 5 matching bases. DNA sequence: TGTGCCAGCAGCCAGGGTCGGAATCAGCCCCAGCATTTT. This is translated as CASSQGRNQPQHF.